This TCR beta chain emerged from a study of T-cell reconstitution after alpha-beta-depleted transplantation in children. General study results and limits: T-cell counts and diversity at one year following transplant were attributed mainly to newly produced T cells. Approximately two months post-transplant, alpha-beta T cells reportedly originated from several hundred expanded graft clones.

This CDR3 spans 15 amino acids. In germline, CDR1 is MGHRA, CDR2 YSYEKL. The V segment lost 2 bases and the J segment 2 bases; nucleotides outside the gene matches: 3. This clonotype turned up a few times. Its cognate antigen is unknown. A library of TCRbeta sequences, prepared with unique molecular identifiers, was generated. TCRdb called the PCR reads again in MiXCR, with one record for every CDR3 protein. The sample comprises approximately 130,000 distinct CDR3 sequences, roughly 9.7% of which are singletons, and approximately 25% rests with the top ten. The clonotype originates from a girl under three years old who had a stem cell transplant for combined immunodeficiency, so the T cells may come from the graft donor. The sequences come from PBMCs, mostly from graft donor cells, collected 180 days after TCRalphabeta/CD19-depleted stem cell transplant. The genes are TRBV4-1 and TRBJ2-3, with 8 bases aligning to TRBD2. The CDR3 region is CASSQIAGLTDTQYF. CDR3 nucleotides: TGCGCCAGCAGCCAAATAGCGGGGCTCACAGATACGCAGTATTTT.